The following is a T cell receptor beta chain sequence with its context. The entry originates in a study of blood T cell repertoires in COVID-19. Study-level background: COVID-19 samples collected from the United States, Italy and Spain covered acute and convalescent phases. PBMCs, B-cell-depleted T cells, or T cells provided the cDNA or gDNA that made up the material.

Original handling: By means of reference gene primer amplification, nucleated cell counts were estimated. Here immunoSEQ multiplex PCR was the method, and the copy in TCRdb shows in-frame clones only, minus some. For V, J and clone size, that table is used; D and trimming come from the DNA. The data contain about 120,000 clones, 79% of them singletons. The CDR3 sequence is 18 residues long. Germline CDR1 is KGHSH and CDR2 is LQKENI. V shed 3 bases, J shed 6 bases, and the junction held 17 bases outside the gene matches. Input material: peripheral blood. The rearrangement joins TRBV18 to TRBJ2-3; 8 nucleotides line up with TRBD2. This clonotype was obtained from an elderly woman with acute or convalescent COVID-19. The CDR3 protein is CASSPLSHAGRAVDTQYF. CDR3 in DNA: TGTGCCAGCTCACCCCTCTCCCATGCCGGGAGGGCCGTTGATACGCAGTATTTT.